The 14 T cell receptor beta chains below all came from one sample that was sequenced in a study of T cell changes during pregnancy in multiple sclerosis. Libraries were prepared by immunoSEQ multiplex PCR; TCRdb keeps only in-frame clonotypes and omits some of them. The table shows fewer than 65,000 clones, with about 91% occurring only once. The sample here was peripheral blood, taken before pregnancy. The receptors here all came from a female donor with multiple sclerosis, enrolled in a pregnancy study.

The CDR3 DNA reads TGTGCCAGCAGCCAGTTCAGGGGTAACACTGAAGCTTTCTTT. This gives the protein CASSQFRGNTEAFF. The chain links TRBV14 to TRBJ1-1; D may be TRBD1 (6 bases). The length of the CDR3 is 14 residues. Germline CDR1 SGHDN, CDR2 FVKESK. The V end was cut by 3 bases, the J end by 2 bases, with 10 bases between.

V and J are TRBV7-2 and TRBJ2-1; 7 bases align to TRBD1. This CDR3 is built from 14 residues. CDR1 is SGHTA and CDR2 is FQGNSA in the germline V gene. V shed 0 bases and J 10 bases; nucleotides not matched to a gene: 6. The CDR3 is CASSLARQGNEQFF. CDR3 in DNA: TGTGCCAGCAGCTTAGCCCGACAGGGCAACGAGCAGTTCTTC.

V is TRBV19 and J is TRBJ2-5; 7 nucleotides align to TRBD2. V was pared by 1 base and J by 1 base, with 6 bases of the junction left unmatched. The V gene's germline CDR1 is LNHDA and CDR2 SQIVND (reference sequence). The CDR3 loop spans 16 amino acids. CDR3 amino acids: CASSIGGSGPQETQYF. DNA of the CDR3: TGTGCCAGTAGTATAGGGGGTAGCGGGCCCCAAGAGACCCAGTACTTC.

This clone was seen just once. As DNA, the CDR3 is TGTGCCAGCAGCTCCGGGGGGGCCAGGCAGTTCTTC. Translating it yields CASSSGGARQFF. The rearrangement joins TRBV7-2 to TRBJ2-1; the match to TRBD2 covers 8 bases. Per the germline V gene, CDR1 is SGHTA and CDR2 is FQGNSA. V lost 4 bases to trimming and J lost 12 bases; unmatched junction nucleotides: 5. The CDR3 extends over 12 amino acids.

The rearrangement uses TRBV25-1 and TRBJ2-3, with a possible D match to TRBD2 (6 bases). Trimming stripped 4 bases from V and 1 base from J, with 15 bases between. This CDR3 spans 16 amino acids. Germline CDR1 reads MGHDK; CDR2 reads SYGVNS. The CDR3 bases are TGTGCCAGCAGTGCCGAGGAGGGCAGACGCACAGATACGCAGTATTTT. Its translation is CASSAEEGRRTDTQYF.

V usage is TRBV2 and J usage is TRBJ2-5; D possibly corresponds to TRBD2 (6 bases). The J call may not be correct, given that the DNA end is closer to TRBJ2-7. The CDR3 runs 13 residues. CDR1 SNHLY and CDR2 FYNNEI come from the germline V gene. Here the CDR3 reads CASGTRTTYEQYF. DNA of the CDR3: TGTGCCAGCGGGACTCGGACTACCTACGAGCAGTACTTC.

CDR3 bases: TGTGCCAGCAGCCAGATTGGACAGGGTAACACTGAAGCTTTCTTT. Translation gives CASSQIGQGNTEAFF. The chain carries TRBV11-2 and TRBJ1-1, with 8 bases identical to TRBD1. With 5 bases clipped from V and 2 bases from J, the junction kept 7 bases outside the gene matches. Germline CDR1 and CDR2: SGHAT and FQNNGV. CDR3 length equals 15 residues.

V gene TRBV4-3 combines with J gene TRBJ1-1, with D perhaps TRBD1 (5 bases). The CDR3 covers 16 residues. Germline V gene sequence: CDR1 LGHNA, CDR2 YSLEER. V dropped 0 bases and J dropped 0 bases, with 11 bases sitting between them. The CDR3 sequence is CASSQERDRMNTEAFF. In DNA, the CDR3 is TGCGCCAGCAGCCAAGAGCGGGACCGCATGAACACTGAAGCTTTCTTT.

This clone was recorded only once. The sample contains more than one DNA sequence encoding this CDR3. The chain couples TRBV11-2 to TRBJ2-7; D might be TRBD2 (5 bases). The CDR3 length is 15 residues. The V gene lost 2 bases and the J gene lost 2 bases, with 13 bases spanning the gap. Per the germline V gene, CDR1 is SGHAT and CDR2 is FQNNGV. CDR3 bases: TGTGCCAGCAGCTTATCGAGGGTGGAAACCTACGAGCAGTACTTC. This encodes CASSLSRVETYEQYF.

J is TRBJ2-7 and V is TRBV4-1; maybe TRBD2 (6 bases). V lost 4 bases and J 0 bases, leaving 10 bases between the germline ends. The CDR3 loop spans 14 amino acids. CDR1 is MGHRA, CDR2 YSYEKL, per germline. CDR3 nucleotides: TGCGCCAGCAGCCTAGCGGACCCCTCCTACGAGCAGTACTTC. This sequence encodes CASSLADPSYEQYF.

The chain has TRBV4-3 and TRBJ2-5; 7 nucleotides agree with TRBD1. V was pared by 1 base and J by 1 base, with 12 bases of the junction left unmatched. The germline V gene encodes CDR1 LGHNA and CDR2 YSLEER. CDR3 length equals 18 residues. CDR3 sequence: CASSQGAQGLAPQETQYF. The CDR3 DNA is TGCGCCAGCAGCCAAGGGGCACAGGGGCTCGCCCCCCAAGAGACCCAGTACTTC.

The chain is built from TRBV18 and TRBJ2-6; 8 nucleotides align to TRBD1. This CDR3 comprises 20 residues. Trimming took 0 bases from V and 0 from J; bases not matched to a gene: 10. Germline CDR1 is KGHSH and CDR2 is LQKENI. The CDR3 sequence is CASSPPFFGTGLSGANVLTF. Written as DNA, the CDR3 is TGTGCCAGCTCACCACCGTTTTTCGGGACAGGACTCTCTGGGGCCAACGTCCTGACTTTC.

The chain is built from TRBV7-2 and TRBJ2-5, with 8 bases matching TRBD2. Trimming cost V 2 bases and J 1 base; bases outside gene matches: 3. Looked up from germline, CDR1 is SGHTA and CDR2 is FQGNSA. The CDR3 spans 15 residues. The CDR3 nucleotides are TGTGCCAGCAGCTTACAAGCGGGGGTCCAAGAGACCCAGTACTTC. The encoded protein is CASSLQAGVQETQYF.

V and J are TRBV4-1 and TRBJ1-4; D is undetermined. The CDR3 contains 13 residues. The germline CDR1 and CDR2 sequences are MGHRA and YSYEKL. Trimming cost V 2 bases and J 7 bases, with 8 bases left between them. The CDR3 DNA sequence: TGCGCCAGCAGCCAACGTTTAGTTGAAAAACTGTTTTTT. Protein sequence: CASSQRLVEKLFF.